Shown below are 29 T cell receptor beta chains from a single sample sequenced in a study of T-cell memory formation after mild COVID-19. One entry per CDR3 protein, called by TCRdb with MiXCR from the 5' RACE reads. The sample carries some 280,000 distinct CDR3 sequences, roughly 17% recorded once. The sequenced sample was PBMCs or a T cell subset sorted from them (not recorded which). The receptor set was obtained from a man younger than 35 who had mild COVID-19 (a few samples of this study predate the infection). Cell type and time point are not known.

The chain combines TRBV7-2 with TRBJ1-2; no clear D gene. The germline V gene has CDR1 SGHTA and CDR2 FQGNSA. V lost 0 bases and J 4 bases, leaving 9 bases between the germline ends. CDR3 length: 14 residues. The CDR3 loop is CASSLARAGYGYTF. The CDR3 DNA sequence: TGTGCCAGCAGCTTAGCTAGGGCCGGCTATGGCTACACCTTC.

This clonotype was counted at least ten times. The rearrangement uses TRBV20-1 and TRBJ2-3, with D possibly TRBD2 on 5 matching bases. V lost 4 bases and J 2 bases, leaving 13 bases between the germline ends. Germline CDR1 is DFQATT and CDR2 is SNEGSKA (reference sequence). The CDR3 is 14 amino acids. In DNA, the CDR3 is TGCAGTGCTATAACCAGCGGTTCCACAGATACGCAGTATTTT. Translated: CSAITSGSTDTQYF.

A few counts support this clonotype. The genes are TRBV25-1 and TRBJ1-4; TRBD1 might be the D (5 bases). The V gene lost 3 bases and the J gene lost 8 bases, with 7 bases spanning the gap. Looked up from germline, CDR1 is MGHDK and CDR2 is SYGVNS. The CDR3 contains 12 residues. The CDR3: CASSETVEKLFF. In DNA form, the CDR3 reads TGTGCCAGCAGTGAGACAGTAGAAAAACTGTTTTTT.

This clonotype was seen at least ten times. The V gene is TRBV10-3, the J gene TRBJ2-1; D not resolved. The germline CDR1 and CDR2 sequences are ENHRY and SYGVKD. The CDR3 runs to 12 residues. The germline V and J ends were trimmed by 8 bases and 5 bases, with 10 bases remaining between them. CDR3 sequence (DNA): TGTGCCATCGACCGTGGTAACAATGAGCAGTTCTTC. Translated, it gives CAIDRGNNEQFF.

This clonotype has at least ten counts. The chain links TRBV7-3 to TRBJ2-5; D might be TRBD1 (6 bases). CDR1 is SGHTA, CDR2 FQGTGA, per germline. This CDR3 is 15 amino acids long. V gave up 0 bases and J gave up 0 bases, with 8 bases separating them. The CDR3 protein is CASSLTGQYQETQYF. CDR3 nucleotides: TGTGCCAGCAGCTTAACCGGACAGTACCAAGAGACCCAGTACTTC.

There are a few counts of this clonotype. J is TRBJ1-1 and V is TRBV20-1, with 7 bases fitting TRBD1. The CDR3 consists of 14 residues. Germline CDR1 reads DFQATT; CDR2 reads SNEGSKA (reference sequence). Trimming at V came to 4 bases and at J to 3 bases, leaving 8 bases not matched to a gene. As DNA, the CDR3 is TGCAGTGCTATTCCAGGGGGTCGGGACACTGAAGCTTTCTTT. Residues: CSAIPGGRDTEAFF.

The sample holds a few counts of this clonotype. This chain joins TRBV24-1 and TRBJ2-7; no clear D. V shed 5 bases and J shed 3 bases, with 13 bases lying between them. CDR3 size: 14 residues. The V gene's germline CDR1 is KGHDR and CDR2 SFDVKD. The CDR3 sequence is CATSAPGWVYEQYV. As DNA, the CDR3 is TGTGCCACCAGTGCCCCCGGGTGGGTCTACGAGCAGTACGTC.

There are a few counts of this clonotype. V is TRBV7-2 and J is TRBJ1-3; D is uncertain. This CDR3 spans 15 amino acids. Germline V CDR1 and CDR2: SGHTA, FQGNSA. V lost 1 base, J lost 0 bases, and 7 bases lay in between. The CDR3 sequence: CASSLGPISGNTIYF. CDR3 DNA: TGTGCCAGCAGCTTAGGCCCAATCTCTGGAAACACCATATATTTT.

This clonotype occurred a few times. J is TRBJ1-1 and V is TRBV7-3; D is ambiguous. The length of the CDR3 is 15 residues. Germline V gene lookup returns CDR1 SGHTA and CDR2 FQGTGA. V was shortened by 2 bases and J by 1 base, with 11 bases between the two germline ends. CDR3 nucleotide sequence: TGTGCCAGCAGCTTAGGAGGTGGCCCGAACACTGAAGCTTTCTTT. Amino acid sequence: CASSLGGGPNTEAFF.

A few counts support this clonotype. The V gene is TRBV5-1, the J gene TRBJ2-1, with D unresolved. The CDR3 contains 15 residues. V was shortened by 0 bases and J by 2 bases, with 9 bases between the two germline ends. Germline V gene data show CDR1 as SGHRS and CDR2 as YFSETQ. The CDR3 DNA reads as TGCGCCAGCAGCTTGGTTCGGGTGACCTACAATGAGCAGTTCTTC. Encoded protein: CASSLVRVTYNEQFF. Combining the CDR3 with reference TRBV5-1 and TRBJ2-1 gives the whole variable domain KAGVTQTPRYLIKTRGQQVTLSCSPISGHRSVSWYQQTPGQGLQFLFEYFSETQRNKGNFPGRFSGRQFSNSRSEMNVSTLELGDSALYLCASSLVRVTYNEQFFGPGTRLTVL.

The chain links TRBV10-3 to TRBJ2-5; weak D call: TRBD1 (6 bases). With 10 bases removed from V and 3 bases from J, the gap between germline ends came to 15 bases. The germline V gene has CDR1 ENHRY and CDR2 SYGVKD. The CDR3 spans 13 residues. CDR3 in amino acids: CATHRTVEETQYF. The DNA of the CDR3 is TGTGCCACCCACAGGACAGTAGAAGAGACCCAGTACTTC.

The J gene is TRBJ2-7, the V gene TRBV13, with a weak D call TRBD2 (6 bases). This CDR3 contains 15 residues. The V end lost 0 bases, the J end lost 6 bases, and 15 bases lay between the germline ends. Germline V gives CDR1 PRHDT, CDR2 FYEKMQ (reference sequence). This chain's CDR3 is CASSLGGSYGGEQYV. DNA for the CDR3: TGTGCCAGCAGCTTAGGCGGGTCTTACGGGGGCGAGCAGTACGTC.

In its sample, this clonotype was seen a few times. The chain employs TRBV28 and TRBJ2-5; 7 bases align to TRBD1. This CDR3 spans 15 amino acids. Germline V gives CDR1 MDHEN, CDR2 SYDVKM. Losses at the gene ends were 3 bases for V and 2 bases for J; bases not matched to a gene: 6. The CDR3 region has the DNA TGTGCCAGCAGTTTTCCCCGGGACAGACAAGAGACCCAGTACTTC. Its translation is CASSFPRDRQETQYF.

This clonotype was counted a few times. The chain has TRBV3-1 and TRBJ2-3, with D maybe TRBD1 (5 bases). The ends were cut back, 3 bases at V and 4 bases at J, with 11 bases in the middle. Germline-derived CDR1 and CDR2 are LGHDT and YNNKEL (reference sequence). The CDR3 contains 14 residues. CDR3 amino acids: CASSQGLGPDTQYF. CDR3 bases: TGTGCCAGCAGCCAGGGGCTCGGCCCAGATACGCAGTATTTT.

This clonotype turned up a few times. CDR3 amino acids: CASSYVSSYGDEQYF. The DNA of the CDR3 is TGTGCCAGCAGTTACGTTTCGTCCTACGGCGACGAGCAGTACTTC. The chain recombines TRBV6-5 with TRBJ2-7, with D hard to call. Per germline, CDR1 MNHEY and CDR2 SVGAGI. CDR3 size: 15 residues. V was pared by 2 bases and J by 5 bases, with 16 bases between.

The V gene is TRBV24-1, the J gene TRBJ2-1; 15 nucleotides match TRBD2. V lost 3 bases to trimming and J lost 7 bases; unmatched junction nucleotides: 3. The germline gives CDR1 KGHDR, CDR2 SFDVKD. There are 16 residues in the CDR3. The CDR3 DNA reads TGTGCCACCAGTGATGGACTAGCGGGGGGGCGAAATGAGCAGTTCTTC. Protein product: CATSDGLAGGRNEQFF.

Only a few counts were recorded for this clonotype. This chain joins TRBV4-1 and TRBJ2-2; 8 bases line up with TRBD1. The CDR3 has 16 residues. J was trimmed by 2 bases and V by 4 bases; bases with no gene match: 6. Germline assignment: CDR1 MGHRA and CDR2 YSYEKL. This CDR3 reads CASSLRGQDNTGELFF. Written as DNA, the CDR3 is TGCGCCAGCAGCCTTAGGGGACAGGACAACACCGGGGAGCTGTTTTTT.

This clonotype has only a few counts. The chain uses TRBV18 and TRBJ2-7; 7 nucleotides agree with TRBD1. This CDR3 comprises 13 residues. Looked up from germline, CDR1 is KGHSH and CDR2 is LQKENI. V shed 2 bases and J 6 bases; nucleotides not matched to a gene: 4. The CDR3 is CASSPEGASEQYV. CDR3 coding DNA: TGTGCCAGCTCACCAGAGGGGGCGAGCGAGCAGTACGTC.

For the CDR3, the DNA is TGTGCCAGCAGCCAGCCGGGTCTACCAGGGAATACCATATATTTT. Translated: CASSQPGLPGNTIYF. V and J are TRBV4-2 and TRBJ1-3; possibly TRBD1 for D (5 bases). The germline gives CDR1 LGHNA, CDR2 YNFKEQ. CDR3 length: 15 residues. Trimming stripped 3 bases from V and 10 bases from J, with 19 bases between.

This clonotype occurred a few times. The rearrangement uses TRBV4-1 and TRBJ2-5, with 9 bases fitting TRBD1. CDR3 size: 15 residues. With 5 bases clipped from V and 2 bases from J, the junction kept 6 bases outside the gene matches. Germline values: CDR1 MGHRA, CDR2 YSYEKL. CDR3 bases: TGCGCCAGCAGCGACAGGGGGTGGAAGCAAGAGACCCAGTACTTC. Protein product: CASSDRGWKQETQYF.

This clonotype came up many times. The chain employs TRBV5-1 and TRBJ1-1; D perhaps matches TRBD1 (5 bases). The V and J ends lost 3 bases and 5 bases respectively, with 14 bases between them. Germline V gene lookup returns CDR1 SGHRS and CDR2 YFSETQ. This CDR3 region has 14 residues. CDR3 bases: TGCGCCAGCAGCTCCCAGGGCGGTCGGACTGAAGCTTTCTTT. Translated, it gives CASSSQGGRTEAFF.

This clonotype was seen a handful of times. This chain joins TRBV6-5 and TRBJ1-6; 11 bases line up with TRBD1. The CDR3 has 17 amino acids. Losses at the gene ends were 5 bases for V and 1 base for J; bases not matched to a gene: 4. Germline-derived CDR1 and CDR2 are MNHEY and SVGAGI. DNA of the CDR3: TGTGCCAGCAGTATCGGACAGGGGGCTTCCTATAATTCACCCCTCCACTTT. Amino acid sequence: CASSIGQGASYNSPLHF.

This sequence joins TRBV28 and TRBJ1-6; perhaps TRBD1 as D (6 bases). CDR3 length equals 15 residues. V lost 3 bases and J lost 6, with 12 bases in between. Germline CDR1 MDHEN, CDR2 SYDVKM. The CDR3 sequence is CASSLGGGLNSPLHF. Here the CDR3 DNA reads TGTGCCAGCAGTTTGGGGGGCGGACTTAATTCACCCCTCCACTTT.

This clonotype occurred many times. The chain carries TRBV24-1 and TRBJ2-5; 12 bases are a match to TRBD2. CDR3 size: 16 residues. The germline V gene has CDR1 KGHDR and CDR2 SFDVKD. V lost 3 bases, J lost 2 bases, and 3 bases stayed unmatched. CDR3 sequence reads: CATSDPTSGRQETQYF. In nucleotides, the CDR3 is TGTGCCACCAGTGATCCGACTAGCGGGAGACAAGAGACCCAGTACTTC.

This sequence joins TRBV7-2 and TRBJ1-5; possible D gene TRBD1, 6 bases. CDR3 length: 14 amino acids. Trimming left V 1 base short and J 7 bases short, with 11 bases between. In germline, CDR1 is SGHTA, CDR2 FQGNSA. The CDR3, as DNA: TGTGCCAGCAGCTTAGGCCCTAGGGGGCAGCCCCAGCATTTT. Amino acid sequence: CASSLGPRGQPQHF. Looking up the rest from reference TRBV7-2 and TRBJ1-5 gives the full variable domain: GAGVSQSPSNKVTEKGKDVELRCDPISGHTALYWYRQSLGQGLEFLIYFQGNSAPDKSGLPSDRFSAERTGGSVSTLTIQRTQQEDSAVYLCASSLGPRGQPQHFGDGTRLSIL.

This clonotype was observed a few times. The V and J genes are TRBV6-5 and TRBJ2-3; TRBD2 matches at 12 bases. Looked up from germline, CDR1 is MNHEY and CDR2 is SVGAGI. After removal of 4 bases from V and 2 bases from J, the junction contained 4 bases not matched to a gene. The CDR3 is made up of 16 amino acids. CDR3 residues: CASSSGTSGPTDTQYF. In DNA form, the CDR3 reads TGTGCCAGCAGTTCAGGGACTAGCGGGCCCACAGATACGCAGTATTTT.

There are a few counts of this clonotype. This chain links TRBV6-5 with TRBJ2-7; tentatively, D is TRBD2 (6 bases). From germline, CDR1 is MNHEY and CDR2 SVGAGI. CDR3 length: 14 amino acids. Trimming took off 5 bases at V and 4 bases at J, with 15 bases between the two ends. This CDR3 reads CASSGEAVRYEQYV. CDR3 DNA: TGTGCCAGCAGTGGGGAGGCGGTTCGATACGAGCAGTACGTC.

The genes are TRBV6-5 and TRBJ1-1, with 12 bases matching TRBD1. The length of the CDR3 is 15 residues. V lost 6 bases, J lost 4 bases, and 6 bases stayed unmatched. In germline, CDR1 is MNHEY, CDR2 SVGAGI. In DNA, the CDR3 is TGTGCCAGCAGCTCGGGACAGGGGGCGAGCACTGAAGCTTTCTTT. It translates to CASSSGQGASTEAFF.

This clonotype was recorded a few times. V is TRBV10-1 and J is TRBJ2-1; 8 bases match TRBD2. The CDR3 runs 15 residues. Trimming took 3 bases from V and 6 from J; bases not matched to a gene: 7. Germline CDR1 WNHNN, CDR2 SYGVQD (reference sequence). CDR3 loop: CASSDPGGPGNEQFF. CDR3 nucleotide sequence: TGCGCCAGCAGTGACCCGGGGGGGCCCGGCAATGAGCAGTTCTTC.